The 30 T cell receptor beta chains reported below all come from one sample, sequenced in a study of blood T cell repertoires in COVID-19. Using immunoSEQ multiplex PCR, the repertoire was profiled, and TCRdb retains in-frame clones only, with some absent. The sample holds 30,000 to 50,000 clones; 60% to 85% are singletons and the top ten take 23%. The sequencing sample was made of peripheral blood. The receptors were sampled from a man aged 65 to 85 with acute or convalescent COVID-19.

This chain links TRBV6-5 with TRBJ2-2; 10 bases agree with TRBD1. The CDR3 has 13 residues. Germline CDR1 is MNHEY and CDR2 is SVGAGI. J was trimmed by 3 bases and V by 8 bases; bases with no gene match: 0. The CDR3 loop is CASGTGDTGELFF. CDR3 bases: TGTGCCAGCGGGACAGGGGACACCGGGGAGCTGTTTTTT.

A single count supports this clone. V usage is TRBV5-4 and J usage is TRBJ1-1; D uncertain. The CDR3 length is 13 residues. The V gene's germline CDR1 is SGHNT and CDR2 YYREEE (reference sequence). The V and J ends lost 9 bases and 0 bases respectively, with 12 bases between them. The CDR3 nucleotides read TGTGCCATGAACCGAGGGATGAACACTGAAGCTTTCTTT. The encoded protein is CAMNRGMNTEAFF.

The V gene is TRBV29-1, the J gene TRBJ2-7; D might be TRBD2 (5 bases). Trimming removed 4 bases from V and 6 bases from J, with 13 bases in between. Germline-derived CDR1 and CDR2 are SQVTM and ANQGSEA. The CDR3 consists of 12 residues. The CDR3 sequence: CSVGLGRGEQYF. The CDR3 coding sequence is TGCAGCGTTGGGTTAGGACGGGGCGAGCAGTACTTC.

In this sample, this clone turned up a few times. The gene calls are TRBV7-9 and TRBJ1-4; D not certain. In germline, CDR1 is SEHNR, CDR2 FQNEAQ (reference sequence). Trimming cost V 3 bases and J 4 bases, with 9 bases left between them. The CDR3 is 14 amino acids. DNA of the CDR3: TGTGCCAGCAGCTTTGGAGTGGGTAATGAAAAACTGTTTTTT. It specifies CASSFGVGNEKLFF.

The V call is TRBV10-3, the J call TRBJ2-3, with TRBD2 matching 7 bases. The length of the CDR3 is 16 residues. Germline V lookup: CDR1 ENHRY, CDR2 SYGVKD. V lost 4 bases to trimming and J lost 0 bases; unmatched junction nucleotides: 7. The chain's CDR3 is CAISGLAEPSTDTQYF. DNA of the CDR3: TGTGCCATCAGTGGTCTAGCGGAACCCAGCACAGATACGCAGTATTTT.

This clone turned up a few times. CDR3 in amino acids: CASVPGGTSRGEQFF. CDR3 sequence (DNA): TGTGCCAGTGTGCCAGGGGGCACTAGCCGGGGCGAGCAGTTCTTC. The chain is built from TRBV7-2 and TRBJ2-1; 8 bases line up with TRBD1. Trimming at V came to 9 bases and at J to 10 bases, leaving 17 bases not matched to a gene. This CDR3 spans 15 amino acids. The V gene's germline CDR1 is SGHTA and CDR2 FQGNSA.

This clone came up once. The V and J genes are TRBV5-6 and TRBJ2-1, with D perhaps matching TRBD2 (6 bases). V lost 4 bases and J lost 8, with 13 bases in between. The CDR3 has 13 amino acids. Germline CDR1 is SGHDT and CDR2 is YYEEEE. The CDR3 reads CASSRGLIDEQFF. For the CDR3, the DNA is TGTGCCAGCAGCCGGGGACTTATTGATGAGCAGTTCTTC.

This chain links TRBV10-3 with TRBJ2-4; a weak D match, TRBD1 (6 bases). V dropped 0 bases and J dropped 4 bases, with 7 bases sitting between them. Germline V lookup: CDR1 ENHRY, CDR2 SYGVKD. The CDR3 extends over 14 amino acids. In DNA form, the CDR3 reads TGTGCCATCAGTGAGTCTGGACAGAAAAACATTCAGTACTTC. Translation gives CAISESGQKNIQYF.

This rearrangement joins TRBV6-6 to TRBJ2-6; tentatively, D is TRBD1 (5 bases). CDR1 and CDR2 (germline): MNHNY, SVGAGI (reference sequence). There are 18 residues in the CDR3. Trimming cost V 5 bases and J 0 bases, with 17 bases left between them. The CDR3 loop is CASSLQAGSDSGANVLTF. CDR3 coding DNA: TGTGCCAGCAGTCTTCAGGCAGGGTCCGACTCTGGGGCCAACGTCCTGACTTTC.

This clone was seen a few times. The chain recombines TRBV28 with TRBJ2-5; D not certain. Trimming removed 3 bases at V and 3 bases at J, with 8 bases between. CDR1 and CDR2 (germline): MDHEN, SYDVKM. The CDR3 runs to 13 residues. In nucleotides, the CDR3 is TGTGCCAGCAGTTTCTACAGAAAAGAGACCCAGTACTTC. It specifies CASSFYRKETQYF.

The rearrangement links TRBV5-1 to TRBJ2-5; TRBD1 aligns across 10 bases. Germline V CDR1 and CDR2: SGHRS, YFSETQ. J gave up 1 base and V 3 bases, and 6 bases lay outside the gene matches. The CDR3 is 16 residues long. CDR3 amino acids: CASSSGGTGAQETQYF. In DNA, the CDR3 is TGCGCCAGCAGCTCCGGAGGGACAGGGGCCCAAGAGACCCAGTACTTC.

This clone occurred a few times. The chain couples TRBV24-1 to TRBJ2-5; 9 bases line up with TRBD1. The CDR3 extends over 15 amino acids. The ends lost 1 base at V and 5 bases at J; junction bases unmatched: 4. CDR1 is KGHDR and CDR2 is SFDVKD in the germline V gene. The CDR3 region has the DNA TGTGCCACCAGTGATTTCACAGGGGGCGGGGAGACCCAGTACTTC. Protein product: CATSDFTGGGETQYF.

This clone was observed a handful of times. The chain has TRBV9 and TRBJ1-5, with D possibly matching TRBD1 (5 bases). Between the trimmed V and J ends, which lost 3 bases and 0 bases, there was a span of 19 bases. The CDR3 covers 18 residues. The V gene's germline CDR1 is SGDLS and CDR2 YYNGEE. The CDR3 here is CASSAGQGGMYSNQPQHF. Written as DNA, the CDR3 is TGTGCCAGCAGCGCTGGGCAGGGAGGGATGTATAGCAATCAGCCCCAGCATTTT.

The V call is TRBV20-1, the J call TRBJ2-1; a weak D match, TRBD2 (5 bases). Trimming shortened V by 3 bases and J by 6 bases, and 12 bases separated the two germline ends. This CDR3 has 13 amino acids. Germline CDR1 reads DFQATT; CDR2 reads SNEGSKA (reference sequence). The CDR3 sequence: CSASPEVGNEQFF. In DNA, the CDR3 is TGCAGTGCTAGTCCGGAGGTGGGCAATGAGCAGTTCTTC.

The CDR3 DNA reads as TGTGCCAGCAGTTCCGGACAGGGGATCTCCTACGAGCAGTACTTC. Protein sequence: CASSSGQGISYEQYF. This rearrangement joins TRBV6-2 or TRBV6-3 to TRBJ2-7; 9 bases match TRBD1. The CDR3 has 15 residues. With V trimmed by 4 bases and J by 0 bases, 4 bases remained unmatched. Germline CDR1 MNHEY, CDR2 SVGEGT.

The rearrangement joins TRBV7-2 to TRBJ1-6; 9 bases line up with TRBD1. Trimming took 3 bases from V and 5 from J; bases not matched to a gene: 2. The CDR3 runs to 15 residues. The germline V gene encodes CDR1 SGHTA and CDR2 FQGNSA. In DNA form, the CDR3 reads TGTGCCAGCAGCTTTAGGGACAGGGATAATTCACCCCTCCACTTT. It yields the protein CASSFRDRDNSPLHF.

This chain joins TRBV7-2 and TRBJ2-7, with 11 bases fitting TRBD1. The CDR3 totals 15 residues. Germline V gene lookup returns CDR1 SGHTA and CDR2 FQGNSA. The V and J ends lost 5 bases and 4 bases, in that order; junction bases with no gene match: 7. The CDR3 sequence: CASSQGQGARYEQYF. In DNA, the CDR3 is TGTGCCAGCAGCCAAGGACAGGGGGCGCGTTACGAGCAGTACTTC.

This chain joins TRBV12-3 or TRBV12-4 and TRBJ2-5; 9 bases match TRBD2. This CDR3 has 13 residues. The ends lost 8 bases at V and 1 base at J; junction bases unmatched: 2. The DNA of the CDR3 is TGTGCCAGCGCAGCGGGAGGCCAAGAGACCCAGTACTTC. As protein: CASAAGGQETQYF.

The J gene is TRBJ1-5, the V gene TRBV4-2, with D perhaps TRBD1 (5 bases). V lost 4 bases, J lost 7 bases, and 14 bases lay in between. This CDR3 has 14 residues. Germline assignment: CDR1 LGHNA and CDR2 YNFKEQ. CDR3 loop: CASSLEGVEQPQHF. CDR3 in DNA: TGTGCCAGCAGCCTCGAAGGGGTAGAGCAGCCCCAGCATTTT.

The chain employs TRBV21-1 and TRBJ2-3; TRBD2, the table's D call, was not compared with the DNA. TRBV21-1 is an annotated pseudogene. CDR3 size: 16 residues. The CDR3 bases are TGTGCCAGCAGCAAAGCAGGACAGCGGGAGGTGGATACGCAGTATTTT. Its protein product is CASSKAGQREVDTQYF.

The chain joins TRBV10-1 to TRBJ2-1; TRBD2 agrees at 11 bases. CDR1 is WNHNN and CDR2 is SYGVQD in the germline V gene (reference sequence). The CDR3 has 14 residues. Losses at the gene ends were 10 bases for V and 7 bases for J; bases not matched to a gene: 9. The CDR3 sequence: CATLAGGPVNEQFF. The CDR3 DNA reads TGCGCCACCTTAGCGGGAGGGCCGGTTAATGAGCAGTTCTTC.

The chain joins TRBV20-1 to TRBJ2-7; tentatively, D is TRBD1 (6 bases). V lost 1 base and J 12 bases, leaving 13 bases between the germline ends. Per germline, CDR1 DFQATT and CDR2 SNEGSKA (reference sequence). The CDR3 is made up of 11 amino acids. CDR3 residues: CSARGYRDPYF. The CDR3 bases are TGCAGTGCTAGAGGGTACAGGGATCCGTACTTC.

The chain couples TRBV6-6 to TRBJ2-6; TRBD1 is a possible D gene (6 bases). From germline, CDR1 is MNHNY and CDR2 SVGAGI (reference sequence). V was shortened by 6 bases and J by 0 bases, with 27 bases between the two germline ends. The CDR3 sequence is 21 residues long. The CDR3: CASSQPGHSKFLRSGANVLTF. CDR3 nucleotide sequence: TGTGCCAGCAGCCAACCGGGACATAGCAAATTCCTCCGCTCTGGGGCCAACGTCCTGACTTTC.

This clone came up once. The chain links TRBV12-3 or TRBV12-4 to TRBJ1-1, with D possibly being TRBD1 (6 bases). The CDR3 has 13 residues. V was cut by 5 bases and J by 5 bases, with 12 bases left in between. CDR3 nucleotides: TGTGCCAGCAGTCCTACAGGGTATACTGAAGCTTTCTTT. This encodes CASSPTGYTEAFF.

CDR3 in DNA: TGTGCCACCAGTGATTATCTAGCTGAGCCACCGGAGCAGTTCTTC. This codes for CATSDYLAEPPEQFF. This sequence joins TRBV24-1 and TRBJ2-1; TRBD2 is a possible D gene (5 bases). CDR3 length: 15 amino acids. Per the germline V gene, CDR1 is KGHDR and CDR2 is SFDVKD. The V and J ends lost 2 bases and 10 bases respectively, with 17 bases between them.

The J gene is TRBJ2-7, the V gene TRBV18, with TRBD2 identical over 7 bases. The V and J ends lost 6 bases and 2 bases, in that order; junction bases with no gene match: 7. CDR3 length: 14 residues. Germline V lookup: CDR1 KGHSH, CDR2 LQKENI. CDR3 amino acids: CASSSGRVAYEQYF. CDR3 nucleotide sequence: TGTGCCAGCTCTTCTGGGAGGGTAGCCTACGAGCAGTACTTC.

The chain couples TRBV14 to TRBJ1-2; 7 nucleotides align to TRBD1. This CDR3 region has 14 residues. After removal of 2 bases from V and 6 bases from J, the junction contained 6 bases not matched to a gene. The germline V gene encodes CDR1 SGHDN and CDR2 FVKESK. The CDR3 is CASSQNRDSHGYTF. The CDR3 DNA follows: TGTGCCAGCAGCCAAAACCGGGACAGTCATGGCTACACCTTC.

The V and J genes are TRBV11-3 and TRBJ2-2, with 10 positions matching TRBD1. The germline V gene encodes CDR1 SGHNT and CDR2 YENEEA. The CDR3 spans 15 residues. The ends lost 5 bases at V and 3 bases at J; junction bases unmatched: 3. The CDR3 region is CASSLGQGDTGELFF. CDR3 in DNA: TGTGCCAGCAGCCTTGGACAGGGGGACACCGGGGAGCTGTTTTTT.

The DNA of the CDR3 is TGTGCCAGCAGTTTAGGGACAGGGTGGACTGAAGCTTTCTTT. Translating gives CASSLGTGWTEAFF. The J gene is TRBJ1-1, the V gene TRBV28, with 9 positions matching TRBD1. With 2 bases clipped from V and 5 bases from J, the junction kept 3 bases outside the gene matches. CDR3 length: 14 amino acids. Per germline, CDR1 MDHEN and CDR2 SYDVKM.

V is TRBV28 and J is TRBJ1-2, with TRBD1 matching over 8 bases. The CDR3 consists of 19 residues. Germline CDR1 reads MDHEN; CDR2 reads SYDVKM. Trimming took 2 bases from V and 0 from J; bases not matched to a gene: 14. Here the CDR3 reads CASSLPIFDRGRANYGYTF. CDR3 coding DNA: TGTGCCAGCAGTTTACCTATTTTCGACAGGGGTCGAGCTAACTATGGCTACACCTTC.